Below are 27 T cell receptor beta chains sequenced from a single sample in a study of blood T cell repertoires in COVID-19. Repertoires were generated with immunoSEQ multiplex PCR, while TCRdb's copy carries only in-frame clones and drops some. The data hold 200,000 to 300,000 clones, with 65% to 85% observed a single time. Sequences were obtained from peripheral blood. These receptors were obtained from a human donor in a cohort sampled during active COVID-19.

The rearrangement joins TRBV3-1 (or the pseudogene TRBV3-2) to TRBJ2-1; 8 bases line up with TRBD2. Germline CDR1 is LGHDT and CDR2 is YNNKEL (reference sequence). CDR3 length: 16 residues. V shed 4 bases and J 3 bases; nucleotides not matched to a gene: 8. The CDR3 DNA reads as TGTGCCAGCAGCCCTGTAGGGAGCGGGGGCTACAATGAGCAGTTCTTC. It is translated as CASSPVGSGGYNEQFF.

The V call is TRBV3-1 (or the pseudogene TRBV3-2), the J call TRBJ1-2; D is unresolved. Trimming removed 0 bases from V and 6 bases from J, with 14 bases in between. The CDR3 sequence is 15 residues long. The germline V gene has CDR1 LGHDT and CDR2 YNNKEL (reference sequence). In DNA form, the CDR3 reads TGTGCCAGCAGCCAAGAGGGAGGGCATGTTAATGGCTACACCTTC. Translated, it gives CASSQEGGHVNGYTF.

V is TRBV5-1 and J is TRBJ2-7; tentative D call: TRBD1 (6 bases). The V and J ends lost 5 bases and 1 base respectively, with 10 bases between them. This CDR3 is built from 13 residues. The germline gives CDR1 SGHRS, CDR2 YFSETQ. CDR3 loop: CASSHRVSYEQYF. CDR3 nucleotide sequence: TGCGCCAGCAGTCACAGGGTTTCCTACGAGCAGTACTTC.

This clone was seen more than once but under ten times. The chain combines TRBV7-2 with TRBJ2-1, with TRBD2 identical over 9 bases. V was pared by 3 bases and J by 7 bases, with 10 bases of the junction left unmatched. CDR1 is SGHTA, CDR2 FQGNSA, per germline. The CDR3 extends over 16 amino acids. CDR3 residues: CASSFPGVAGVNEQFF. The CDR3 DNA follows: TGTGCCAGCAGCTTCCCCGGGGTAGCGGGAGTAAATGAGCAGTTCTTC.

V and J are TRBV5-1 and TRBJ1-4; D is perhaps TRBD1 (5 bases). Germline loops: CDR1 SGHRS, CDR2 YFSETQ. The CDR3 has 16 amino acids. The V end was cut by 0 bases, the J end by 2 bases, with 11 bases between. For the CDR3, the DNA is TGCGCCAGCAGCTTGGGACAGCCCCCCACTAATGAAAAACTGTTTTTT. Protein: CASSLGQPPTNEKLFF. The variable domain in full, completed from reference TRBV5-1 and TRBJ1-4, reads KAGVTQTPRYLIKTRGQQVTLSCSPISGHRSVSWYQQTPGQGLQFLFEYFSETQRNKGNFPGRFSGRQFSNSRSEMNVSTLELGDSALYLCASSLGQPPTNEKLFFGSGTQLSVL.

The V and J genes are TRBV5-5 and TRBJ2-5; D is possibly TRBD1 (5 bases). This CDR3 region has 14 residues. Germline V gene sequence: CDR1 SGHKS, CDR2 YYEKEE (reference sequence). The V end was cut by 0 bases, the J end by 7 bases, with 13 bases between. This CDR3 is CASSLEQGLRTQYF. The CDR3 DNA reads as TGTGCCAGCAGCTTGGAGCAGGGTTTAAGGACCCAGTACTTC.

This clone has only one observation. CDR3: CASSSAPGGAYEQYF. Here the CDR3 DNA reads TGCGCCAGCAGCTCGGCCCCGGGAGGGGCTTACGAGCAGTACTTC. This chain connects TRBV5-1 to TRBJ2-7, with 8 bases identical to TRBD2. This CDR3 comprises 15 residues. Germline-derived CDR1 and CDR2 are SGHRS and YFSETQ. V lost 3 bases, J lost 4 bases, and 9 bases stayed unmatched. The whole variable domain, remainder taken from reference TRBV5-1 and TRBJ2-7, is KAGVTQTPRYLIKTRGQQVTLSCSPISGHRSVSWYQQTPGQGLQFLFEYFSETQRNKGNFPGRFSGRQFSNSRSEMNVSTLELGDSALYLCASSSAPGGAYEQYFGPGTRLTVT.

The chain employs TRBV11-2 and TRBJ1-6; D unclear. Trimming removed 0 bases from V and 0 bases from J, with 9 bases in between. Germline V gene lookup returns CDR1 SGHAT and CDR2 FQNNGV. The CDR3 is made up of 17 amino acids. The CDR3 DNA sequence: TGTGCCAGCAGCTTAGATTCTCCAGACTCCTATAATTCACCCCTCCACTTT. Translated: CASSLDSPDSYNSPLHF. Full variable domain (missing parts from reference TRBV11-2 and TRBJ1-6): EAGVAQSPRYKIIEKRQSVAFWCNPISGHATLYWYQQILGQGPKLLIQFQNNGVVDDSQLPKDRFSAERLKGVDSTLKIQPAKLEDSAVYLCASSLDSPDSYNSPLHFGNGTRLTVT.

V is TRBV7-9 and J is TRBJ2-7, with 11 bases lining up with TRBD2. V trimming: 6 bases; J trimming: 4 bases; junction bases outside the gene matches: 8. CDR3 length: 15 amino acids. Germline V gives CDR1 SEHNR, CDR2 FQNEAQ (reference sequence). This CDR3 is CASRPGTSGGYEQYF. The DNA for the CDR3 is TGTGCCAGCAGACCTGGGACTAGCGGAGGGTACGAGCAGTACTTC.

CDR3 bases: TGCGCCAGCAGCTGGACAGGGAGCCTCTCTGGGGCCAACGTCCTGACTTTC. It codes for CASSWTGSLSGANVLTF. This chain uses TRBV5-1 with TRBJ2-6; 8 bases align to TRBD1. This CDR3 has 17 residues. Germline assignment: CDR1 SGHRS and CDR2 YFSETQ. After removal of 3 bases from V and 0 bases from J, the junction contained 5 bases not matched to a gene.

This clone showed up many times. The V call is TRBV6-4, the J call TRBJ1-3; 7 positions match TRBD1. The CDR3 length is 16 residues. CDR1 is MRHNA and CDR2 is SNTAGT in the germline V gene. The ends lost 0 bases at V and 7 bases at J; junction bases unmatched: 9. This CDR3 is CASSDSFTGDTNTIYF. For the CDR3, the DNA is TGTGCCAGCAGTGACTCGTTTACAGGGGATACGAACACCATATATTTT.

The CDR3 sequence: CASSTGSTNYGYTF. CDR3 nucleotides: TGTGCCAGTAGTACAGGATCGACAAACTATGGCTACACCTTC. V and J are TRBV19 and TRBJ1-2; D gene ambiguous. From germline, CDR1 is LNHDA and CDR2 SQIVND (reference sequence). There are 14 residues in the CDR3. V lost 4 bases, J lost 2 bases, and 11 bases lay in between.

In DNA, the CDR3 is TGTGCCAGCAGCTGGGACAGGAGCCTCCACTATGGTGGCTACACCTTC. It codes for CASSWDRSLHYGGYTF. This rearrangement joins TRBV9 to TRBJ1-2, with 8 bases that match TRBD1. This CDR3 contains 16 residues. After removal of 4 bases from V and 7 bases from J, the junction contained 15 bases not matched to a gene. CDR1 SGDLS and CDR2 YYNGEE come from the germline V gene.

The chain combines TRBV19 with TRBJ2-7, with D possibly TRBD1 on 5 matching bases. Germline lookup yields CDR1 LNHDA and CDR2 SQIVND (reference sequence). The length of the CDR3 is 13 residues. Trimming took off 6 bases at V and 1 base at J, with 10 bases between the two ends. CDR3 in amino acids: CASSPRESYEQYF. CDR3 nucleotide sequence: TGTGCCAGTAGCCCCAGGGAATCCTACGAGCAGTACTTC.

The V and J genes are TRBV24-1 and TRBJ2-1; unclear D gene. Germline V CDR1 and CDR2: KGHDR, SFDVKD. The V end lost 7 bases, the J end lost 0 bases, and 12 bases lay between the germline ends. The CDR3 spans 15 residues. The CDR3 nucleotides read TGTGCCACCAGCCGTGGGCGATACTCCTACAATGAGCAGTTCTTC. Amino acids: CATSRGRYSYNEQFF.

The sample holds a few counts of this clone. V gene TRBV30 combines with J gene TRBJ1-2; D not resolved. The germline gives CDR1 GTSNPN, CDR2 SVGIG (reference sequence). The CDR3 covers 12 residues. V lost 0 bases and J 8 bases, leaving 10 bases between the germline ends. CDR3 amino acids: CAWSVMAAGYTF. CDR3 nucleotides: TGTGCCTGGAGTGTCATGGCCGCAGGCTACACCTTC.

V usage is TRBV15 and J usage is TRBJ1-4; 9 positions agree with TRBD1. Germline trimming cut 1 base from V and 5 bases from J; bases unmatched to any gene: 2. This CDR3 spans 15 amino acids. Germline values: CDR1 LNHNV, CDR2 YYDKDF (reference sequence). The CDR3 protein is CATSRGDRGNEKLFF. The CDR3 nucleotides are TGTGCCACCAGCAGAGGCGACAGGGGGAATGAAAAACTGTTTTTT.

The CDR3 DNA sequence: TGCGCCAGCAGCCCCGGGACAGTTCACACCGGGGAGCTGTTTTTT. As protein: CASSPGTVHTGELFF. This chain uses TRBV5-1 with TRBJ2-2; 7 bases are shared with TRBD1. Germline CDR1 SGHRS, CDR2 YFSETQ. CDR3 length: 15 amino acids. With 4 bases clipped from V and 3 bases from J, the junction kept 6 bases outside the gene matches.

This clone was found once. V and J are TRBV6-5 and TRBJ1-1; the match to TRBD1 covers 10 bases. The V gene end was trimmed by 5 bases and the J gene end by 4 bases; junction bases not matched to a gene: 7. Germline values: CDR1 MNHEY, CDR2 SVGAGI. This CDR3 is 15 amino acids long. The CDR3 region is CASSPLRTGGTEAFF. The CDR3 DNA reads as TGTGCCAGCAGTCCCCTCCGGACAGGGGGCACTGAAGCTTTCTTT.

Here the CDR3 reads CASRQVTEAFF. Here the CDR3 DNA reads TGTGCCTCACGACAGGTCACTGAAGCTTTCTTT. The chain couples TRBV10-3 to TRBJ1-1, with a possible D match to TRBD1 (6 bases). This CDR3 contains 11 residues. Germline V CDR1 and CDR2: ENHRY, SYGVKD. Deletions cut 11 bases from V and 4 bases from J, with 11 bases between.

This clone is a singleton in its sample. CDR3 coding DNA: TGCGCCAGCGGTGCCGAGCTTAATTCACCCCTCCACTTT. This codes for CASGAELNSPLHF. This rearrangement joins TRBV5-1 to TRBJ1-6; no clear D gene. The CDR3 has 13 amino acids. Trimming cost V 7 bases and J 6 bases, with 11 bases left between them. From germline, CDR1 is SGHRS and CDR2 YFSETQ.

J is TRBJ2-3 and V is TRBV7-9, with TRBD2 matching over 11 bases. This CDR3 has 16 residues. Unmatched junction bases numbered 9, after V lost 5 bases and J lost 5 bases. The germline V gene encodes CDR1 SEHNR and CDR2 FQNEAQ (reference sequence). The chain's CDR3 is CASSLSGGGSQDTQYF. The CDR3 coding sequence is TGTGCCAGCAGCCTTAGCGGGGGGGGAAGTCAAGATACGCAGTATTTT.

By proportion, this clone is medium-sized. The chain carries TRBV19 and TRBJ2-7; D ambiguous. The germline V and J ends were trimmed by 6 bases and 3 bases, with 12 bases remaining between them. The CDR3 runs 13 residues. Looked up from germline, CDR1 is LNHDA and CDR2 is SQIVND (reference sequence). The CDR3 is CASSPGSFYEQYF. The CDR3 DNA is TGTGCCAGTAGCCCCGGGTCCTTCTACGAGCAGTACTTC.

Note on this clone: Additional DNA sequences in this sample encode the identical CDR3. CDR3 protein: CASSPPVRETQYF. CDR3 in DNA: TGTGCCAGCTCACCACCAGTACGGGAGACCCAGTACTTC. V usage is TRBV18 and J usage is TRBJ2-5; D is ambiguous. Trimming pared 0 bases from V and 5 bases from J, leaving 7 bases between. The V gene's germline CDR1 is KGHSH and CDR2 LQKENI. The CDR3 length is 13 residues.

The rearrangement joins TRBV11-2 to TRBJ1-2, with a tentative D call TRBD1 (6 bases). The CDR3 is 15 residues long. CDR1 SGHAT and CDR2 FQNNGV come from the germline V gene. V lost 0 bases to trimming and J lost 1 base, with 9 bases between them. CDR3 nucleotide sequence: TGTGCCAGCAGCTTAGAACAGGGAAGTAACTATGGCTACACCTTC. Translation gives CASSLEQGSNYGYTF. Full variable domain (rest looked up from reference TRBV11-2 and TRBJ1-2): EAGVAQSPRYKIIEKRQSVAFWCNPISGHATLYWYQQILGQGPKLLIQFQNNGVVDDSQLPKDRFSAERLKGVDSTLKIQPAKLEDSAVYLCASSLEQGSNYGYTFGSGTRLTVV.

V and J are TRBV5-3 and TRBJ1-1, with a weak D call TRBD1 (5 bases). TRBV5-3 falls under the ORF class, with uncertain function. Trimming removed 6 bases from V and 1 base from J, with 16 bases in between. This CDR3 is 15 amino acids long. CDR3 DNA: TGTGCCAGAAAAGACCTGCGACAGCCGAACACTGAAGCTTTCTTT. Protein: CARKDLRQPNTEAFF.

This clone has a single count. The gene calls are TRBV3-1 (or the pseudogene TRBV3-2) and TRBJ1-5, with D possibly matching TRBD1 (6 bases). The V end was cut by 1 base, the J end by 0 bases, with 16 bases between. The CDR3 covers 18 residues. Germline-derived CDR1 and CDR2 are LGHDT and YNNKEL (reference sequence). Here the CDR3 DNA reads TGTGCCAGCAGCCAAGCCCCCTTGAGACAGGATAGCAATCAGCCCCAGCATTTT. Encoded protein: CASSQAPLRQDSNQPQHF.